This TCR beta chain appears in the sequencing data of a study of vaccination effects on CD4 cells after COVID-19. The overall study: ViraFEST expansion of antigen-specific CD4+ T cells with viral peptide pools preceded sequencing. Two doses of either BNT162b2 or mRNA-1273 were given to each participant.

Following an approximately 9-day culture, CD4+ T cells were purified. On both days 3 and 7, half of the culture medium was replaced with IL-2 medium. The V gene end was trimmed by 6 bases and the J gene end by 4 bases; junction bases not matched to a gene: 6. The CDR3 consists of 15 residues. Looked up from germline, CDR1 is SGHTA and CDR2 is FQGNSA. The protocol was immunoSEQ multiplex PCR, while the TCRdb copy is restricted to in-frame clones and leaves out a portion. Among 37,000 or so clones listed, 65% to 80% were seen once. Points on this clone: Its antigen is undetermined.

This clonotype was sampled from a human donor who received a COVID-19 vaccine. The specimen was CD4+ T cells from PBMCs cultured without peptide, collected before COVID-19 vaccination. The chain recombines TRBV7-2 with TRBJ1-5, with 10 bases matching TRBD1. CDR3 DNA: TGTGCCAGCAGTTTCGACAGGGGGCGTAATCAGCCCCAGCATTTT. As protein: CASSFDRGRNQPQHF.